This T cell receptor (beta chain) was profiled in a study of CD8+CD57+ T cells in acquired aplastic anemia. Turning to the study itself: The sorted CD4+ and CD8+ cells yielded an average about 3.3 ug of DNA. Study-wide findings and caveats: Sharing between patients and controls was observed for around 30 CD8+ CDR3 sequences.

CDR1 and CDR2 from the germline V gene are SNHLY and FYNNEI. The CDR3 is made up of 15 amino acids. Trimming left V 4 bases short and J 7 bases short, with 14 bases between. Concerning this clonotype itself: Antigen unknown.

Only patients with CD8+CD57+ cell expansion on flow cytometry were chosen for sequencing. As a group, the patients uniformly had severe acquired aplastic anemia. When blood sampling took place, the patients had received no therapy. Investigators profiled TCR beta VDJ and CDR3 from genomic DNA template. TCRdb passed the reads through MiXCR, listing each CDR3 protein once. Among around 200,000 distinct CDR3 sequences listed, approximately 48% were seen once. This TCR came from a human donor with aplastic anemia. The rearrangement joins TRBV2 to TRBJ1-6; TRBD1 is a possible D gene (6 bases). Sequenced sample: sorted CD4+, CD8+, or CD8+CD57+ T cells (not recorded which) from PBMCs. The CDR3: CASSASHGTNSPLHF. The DNA for the CDR3 is TGTGCCAGCAGTGCATCACATGGGACAAATTCACCCCTCCACTTT.